These T cell receptor beta chains were read from a single sample in a study of Graves' ophthalmopathy and Graves' hyperthyroidism. MiXCR, run by TCRdb on the multiplex PCR reads, gives a single entry per CDR3 protein. The sample comprises around 1,200,000 distinct CDR3 sequences, about 40% of which are singletons, and over 8.5% rests with the top ten. The specimen was peripheral blood or thyroid tissue (not recorded which). The origin of the receptors is an adult man with Graves' hyperthyroidism. Each CDR3 is given with its conserved first and last residue. Fields, in order: J gene, D gene, V gene, clone size, CDR3 DNA, CDR3 protein. A D gene is named only where the DNA matches it firmly. Expanded clones are given a class, and other clones once, few, many or no size at all.

J: TRBJ1-5; D: TRBD1; V: TRBV19; size: -; DNA: TGTGCCAGTAGTATTTTCCGGGACAGGAATCAGCCCCAGCATTTT; CDR3: CASSIFRDRNQPQHF
J: TRBJ2-7; D: -; V: TRBV7-2; size: many; DNA: TGTGCCAGCAGCTTAGCTAACAGGGAAGGGGACGAGCAGTACTTC; CDR3: CASSLANREGDEQYF
J: TRBJ2-7; D: TRBD1; V: TRBV29-1; size: many; DNA: TGCAGCGAGTTAAGCGCGCCCCGGGACAGACCCTACGAGCAGTACTTC; CDR3: CSELSAPRDRPYEQYF
J: TRBJ1-4; D: -; V: TRBV4-2; size: few; DNA: TGTGCCAGCAGCCAAGGGGGGGGATCGCCGGGAAAACTGTTTTTT; CDR3: CASSQGGGSPGKLFF
J: TRBJ2-7; D: -; V: TRBV25-1; size: many; DNA: TGTGCCAGCACCAGAGACTCCTACGAGCAGTACTTC; CDR3: CASTRDSYEQYF
J: TRBJ2-7; D: -; V: TRBV19; size: -; DNA: TGTGCCAGTAGTATTTCAGCGGGTAATATGGACGAGCAGTACTTC; CDR3: CASSISAGNMDEQYF
J: TRBJ1-2; D: TRBD1; V: TRBV27; size: -; DNA: TGTGCCAGCAGTAGGTCCGGGACAGATGGCCACACCTTC; CDR3: CASSRSGTDGHTF
J: TRBJ1-2; D: -; V: TRBV29-1; size: few; DNA: TGCAGCGTTGCAGGGATGGGATATGGCTACACCTTC; CDR3: CSVAGMGYGYTF
J: TRBJ1-2; D: TRBD1; V: TRBV29-1; size: many; DNA: TGCAGCTCAGGGACAGATGTGGATGGCTACACCTTC; CDR3: CSSGTDVDGYTF
J: TRBJ1-1; D: -; V: TRBV5-6; size: many; DNA: TGTGCCAGCAGCCCCCAGGGCAGGGACACTGAAGCTTTCTTT; CDR3: CASSPQGRDTEAFF
J: TRBJ1-5; D: -; V: TRBV7-8; size: -; DNA: TGCGCCAGCAGCCAAGCACAAGGGGCGGAACAGCCCCAGCATTTT; CDR3: CASSQAQGAEQPQHF
J: TRBJ1-5; D: -; V: TRBV7-2; size: -; DNA: TGTGCCAGTAGCCACAGGGAGGGGGATCAGCCCCAGCATTTT; CDR3: CASSHREGDQPQHF
J: TRBJ1-5; D: -; V: TRBV6-6; size: many; DNA: TGTGCCAGCCGGACGGACCCGGACTATCAGCCCCAGCATTTT; CDR3: CASRTDPDYQPQHF
J: TRBJ1-5; D: -; V: TRBV18; size: -; DNA: TGTGCCAGCTCACCGACGACAGCATTTAATCAGCCCCAGCATTTT; CDR3: CASSPTTAFNQPQHF
J: TRBJ2-2; D: TRBD1; V: TRBV9; size: -; DNA: TGTGCCAGCAGTTCCGGGACAGGGGGCAGGTGGACCGGGGAGCTGTTTTTT; CDR3: CASSSGTGGRWTGELFF
J: TRBJ1-2; D: -; V: TRBV10-3; size: -; DNA: TGTGCCATCGGACCGAGGGAGTATGGCTACACCTTC; CDR3: CAIGPREYGYTF
J: TRBJ1-1; D: TRBD1; V: TRBV25-1; size: once; DNA: TGTGCCAGCAGTTTAGTCTCGGACGGGACAGCGAACACTGAAGCTTTCTTT; CDR3: CASSLVSDGTANTEAFF
J: TRBJ2-7; D: TRBD2; V: TRBV7-8; size: many; DNA: TGTGCCAGCAGCTTAAAGGTTCGGCTAGCGGCCCCCTACGAGCAGTACTTC; CDR3: CASSLKVRLAAPYEQYF
J: TRBJ1-6; D: TRBD1; V: TRBV19; size: many; DNA: TGTGCCAGTAGGGACAGGGGTAACAATTCACCCCTCCACTTT; CDR3: CASRDRGNNSPLHF
J: TRBJ1-4; D: -; V: TRBV9; size: few; DNA: TGTGCCAGCAGCCAAGATAAAAGGACGTTGAATGAAAAACTGTTTTTT; CDR3: CASSQDKRTLNEKLFF
J: TRBJ2-7; D: TRBD2; V: TRBV5-1; size: many; DNA: TGCGCCAGCAGAGCTAGCGGGGCCGCCTACGAGCAGTACTTC; CDR3: CASRASGAAYEQYF
J: TRBJ2-7; D: TRBD1; V: TRBV29-1; size: many; DNA: TGCAGCGTAAAGGGGGCTTACGAGCAGTACTTC; CDR3: CSVKGAYEQYF
J: TRBJ2-5; D: -; V: TRBV9; size: many; DNA: TGTGCCAGCAGCGGCCTTGAAGAGGACCAGTACTTC; CDR3: CASSGLEEDQYF
J: TRBJ2-7; D: -; V: TRBV19; size: few; DNA: TGTGCCAGTAGCATTATCCAGGGGTCCTACGAGCAGTACTTC; CDR3: CASSIIQGSYEQYF